This T cell receptor (beta chain) was captured by sequencing in a study of shared clonotypes between healthy human individuals. V was pared by 5 bases and J by 5 bases, with 8 bases of the junction left unmatched. Germline values: CDR1 MGHRA, CDR2 YSYEKL. The CDR3 length is 16 residues. A deep-level run was used for the assay. As originally analysed: There were no quality scores in the junction-only immunoSEQ sequences, so filtering differed. The method was immunoSEQ multiplex PCR; TCRdb's version includes in-frame clones alone and lacks a portion of them. The V and J calls and clone size were taken over from that table, and D and trimming were inferred from the DNA. This table has over a million clones, approximately 80% appearing once. Study results and limitations: Generation probabilities were higher for clonotypes shared across all four sorted-subset donors than for unshared ones.

As regards this clone: What it binds is not known.

Material for sequencing was memory CD4+ T cells from PBMCs. This sample's subset: CD45RA-negative fraction. This chain uses TRBV4-1 with TRBJ2-3, with 12 positions matching TRBD2. This sequence originates from a man aged 18 to 35 in good health. Some clones in this sample may be carry-over from other donors' samples. CDR3 protein: CASSYRLAGAVDTQYF. Here the CDR3 DNA reads TGCGCCAGCAGCTACCGACTAGCGGGAGCAGTAGATACGCAGTATTTT.